The 25 T cell receptor beta chains below come from one sample, sequenced in a study of blood T cell repertoires in COVID-19. The data were produced by immunoSEQ multiplex PCR, yet TCRdb's version contains in-frame clones alone and is incomplete. The sample comprises 35,000 or so clones, around nine tenths of which are singletons, and 60% to 80% rests with the top ten. Sequencing was done on a sample of peripheral blood. Receptor source: a man between 65 and 80 years old with acute or convalescent COVID-19.

This chain uses TRBV19 with TRBJ2-6, with D tentatively TRBD1 (5 bases). Germline V lookup: CDR1 LNHDA, CDR2 SQIVND (reference sequence). The germline V and J ends were trimmed by 4 bases and 1 base, with 14 bases remaining between them. This CDR3 comprises 17 residues. CDR3 region: CASSRRGSLSGANVLTF. CDR3 in DNA: TGTGCCAGTAGTAGAAGGGGTTCCCTTTCTGGGGCCAACGTCCTGACTTTC.

The CDR3 DNA reads as TGTGCCACCAGTGAGGGGGACAGGAGAGAGCAGTTCTTC. Translation gives CATSEGDRREQFF. The chain joins TRBV24-1 to TRBJ2-1, with TRBD1 matching over 8 bases. V lost 4 bases and J lost 10; bases outside the gene matches: 5. The CDR3 covers 13 residues. Germline loops: CDR1 KGHDR, CDR2 SFDVKD.

The chain carries TRBV28 and TRBJ1-4, with D tentatively TRBD1 (5 bases). Germline lookup yields CDR1 MDHEN and CDR2 SYDVKM. V lost 4 bases and J lost 7, with 13 bases in between. The length of the CDR3 is 14 residues. The DNA for the CDR3 is TGTGCCAGCAGTTGGCAGGGTTTCACTGAAAAACTGTTTTTT. It encodes CASSWQGFTEKLFF.

The rearrangement uses TRBV3-1 (or the pseudogene TRBV3-2) and TRBJ1-1; tentative D call: TRBD1 (6 bases). The V gene lost 1 base and the J gene lost 8 bases, with 11 bases spanning the gap. The CDR3 has 13 amino acids. Germline lookup yields CDR1 LGHDT and CDR2 YNNKEL (reference sequence). CDR3 nucleotides: TGTGCCAGCAGCCAAGGTTCCGGGACAGAAGCTTTCTTT. Its translation is CASSQGSGTEAFF.

The chain couples TRBV5-1 to TRBJ2-1; D unresolved. Trimming removed 4 bases at V and 4 bases at J, with 9 bases between. The CDR3 contains 13 residues. Germline V gene sequence: CDR1 SGHRS, CDR2 YFSETQ. Here the CDR3 reads CASSLDEYNEQFF. The CDR3 DNA is TGCGCCAGCAGCCTGGACGAGTACAATGAGCAGTTCTTC.

The chain combines TRBV7-7 with TRBJ2-5, with 10 bases fitting TRBD2. V was clipped by 5 bases and J by 0 bases; unmatched bases: 3. The V gene's germline CDR1 is SSHAT and CDR2 FNYEAQ (reference sequence). The CDR3 length is 15 residues. DNA of the CDR3: TGTGCCAGCAGCCCAGCGGGGGGGCACCAAGAGACCCAGTACTTC. Protein product: CASSPAGGHQETQYF.

This chain connects TRBV2 to TRBJ2-1; 11 bases agree with TRBD1. With 4 bases clipped from V and 7 bases from J, the junction kept 6 bases outside the gene matches. This CDR3 is 15 amino acids long. Germline V gene sequence: CDR1 SNHLY, CDR2 FYNNEI. The CDR3 sequence: CASSGIGTGGNEQFF. The CDR3 DNA is TGTGCCAGCAGTGGTATCGGGACAGGGGGTAATGAGCAGTTCTTC.

The rearrangement uses TRBV5-4 and TRBJ1-1; no definite D call. This CDR3 has 14 residues. Germline assignment: CDR1 SGHNT and CDR2 YYREEE (reference sequence). The germline V and J ends were trimmed by 3 bases and 0 bases, with 9 bases remaining between them. The DNA of the CDR3 is TGTGCCAGCAGCTCCGGGTACCTGAACACTGAAGCTTTCTTT. As protein: CASSSGYLNTEAFF. The full variable domain, with the rest looked up from reference TRBV5-4 and TRBJ1-1, is ETGVTQSPTHLIKTRGQQVTLRCSSQSGHNTVSWYQQALGQGPQFIFQYYREEENGRGNFPPRFSGLQFPNYSSELNVNALELDDSALYLCASSSGYLNTEAFFGQGTRLTVV.

The chain combines TRBV19 with TRBJ1-1; the D is unclear. The germline V and J ends were trimmed by 3 bases and 1 base, with 9 bases remaining between them. Germline CDR1 and CDR2: LNHDA and SQIVND (reference sequence). This CDR3 is 14 amino acids long. CDR3 sequence reads: CASSIVPGNTEAFF. In DNA, the CDR3 is TGTGCCAGTAGTATTGTACCGGGGAACACTGAAGCTTTCTTT.

The J gene is TRBJ1-1, the V gene TRBV19, with D possibly being TRBD1 (5 bases). In germline, CDR1 is LNHDA, CDR2 SQIVND (reference sequence). V was cut by 2 bases and J by 5 bases, with 9 bases left in between. This CDR3 is built from 13 residues. CDR3 nucleotides: TGTGCCAGTAGTATACCGACAGAGACTGAAGCTTTCTTT. It yields the protein CASSIPTETEAFF.

This chain connects TRBV15 to TRBJ2-1, with TRBD2 identical over 10 bases. There are 15 residues in the CDR3. With V trimmed by 5 bases and J by 7 bases, 8 bases remained unmatched. Germline assignment: CDR1 LNHNV and CDR2 YYDKDF (reference sequence). This chain's CDR3 is CATSGSGRAQNEQFF. The CDR3 DNA follows: TGTGCCACCAGCGGAAGCGGGAGGGCCCAGAATGAGCAGTTCTTC.

The V and J genes are TRBV7-9 and TRBJ1-5; 9 nucleotides align to TRBD1. V lost 4 bases, J lost 1 base, and 5 bases stayed unmatched. This CDR3 has 16 amino acids. Germline assignment: CDR1 SEHNR and CDR2 FQNEAQ (reference sequence). CDR3 coding DNA: TGTGCCAGCAGCTCCACAGGGGGCATGAGCAATCAGCCCCAGCATTTT. This codes for CASSSTGGMSNQPQHF.

The chain recombines TRBV7-2 with TRBJ1-4; a possible D gene is TRBD1 (5 bases). With 5 bases removed from V and 1 base from J, the gap between germline ends came to 11 bases. This CDR3 has 15 amino acids. Germline values: CDR1 SGHTA, CDR2 FQGNSA. The chain's CDR3 is CASSLGGETNEKLFF. Here the CDR3 DNA reads TGTGCCAGCAGCCTGGGGGGGGAAACTAATGAAAAACTGTTTTTT.

The gene calls are TRBV2 and TRBJ2-5; a possible D gene is TRBD2 (6 bases). The CDR3 contains 17 residues. CDR1 is SNHLY, CDR2 FYNNEI, per germline. V gave up 0 bases and J gave up 5 bases, with 19 bases separating them. CDR3 nucleotide sequence: TGTGCCAGCAGTGAAGCAGTTAGCGGCCAAGGGTATGAGACCCAGTACTTC. This sequence encodes CASSEAVSGQGYETQYF.

The CDR3 DNA follows: TGTGCCAGCTCACCGGACAAGTCCTACAATGAGCAGTTCTTC. This sequence encodes CASSPDKSYNEQFF. This sequence joins TRBV18 and TRBJ2-1; D perhaps matches TRBD1 (5 bases). The CDR3 extends over 14 amino acids. V lost 3 bases and J 1 base, leaving 7 bases between the germline ends. CDR1 is KGHSH and CDR2 is LQKENI in the germline V gene.

This rearrangement joins TRBV3-1 (or the pseudogene TRBV3-2) to TRBJ1-2; D gene unclear. Germline lookup yields CDR1 LGHDT and CDR2 YNNKEL (reference sequence). The V end was cut by 4 bases, the J end by 8 bases, with 11 bases between. There are 12 residues in the CDR3. The CDR3 DNA reads TGTGCCAGCAGCCCAGGCTTCTTGGGCTACACCTTC. Its translation is CASSPGFLGYTF.

This chain uses TRBV6-5 with TRBJ1-2; 7 bases match TRBD1. V shed 0 bases, J shed 5 bases, and the junction held 3 bases outside the gene matches. The CDR3 is 14 residues long. Germline CDR1 MNHEY, CDR2 SVGAGI. CDR3 residues: CASSYSGTAYGYTF. CDR3 DNA sequence: TGTGCCAGCAGTTACTCCGGGACAGCGTATGGCTACACCTTC.

The CDR3 reads CASSSSGSDTEAFF. CDR3 sequence (DNA): TGTGCCAGCAGCAGCTCAGGGTCGGACACTGAAGCTTTCTTT. The gene calls are TRBV6-5 and TRBJ1-1; D is perhaps TRBD1 (5 bases). CDR1 and CDR2 (germline): MNHEY, SVGAGI. Trimming removed 6 bases at V and 3 bases at J, with 14 bases between. This CDR3 region has 14 residues.

The chain employs TRBV14 and TRBJ2-1, with 7 bases that match TRBD2. The V segment lost 2 bases and the J segment 6 bases; nucleotides outside the gene matches: 4. The length of the CDR3 is 14 residues. CDR1 is SGHDN and CDR2 is FVKESK in the germline V gene. The CDR3 bases are TGTGCCAGCAGCCAATGGGGGGGTGGCAATGAGCAGTTCTTC. Amino acid sequence: CASSQWGGGNEQFF.

The count of this clone is one. V and J are TRBV7-6 and TRBJ2-7; 9 bases are shared with TRBD2. Germline assignment: CDR1 SGHVS and CDR2 FNYEAQ. This CDR3 is built from 16 residues. V trimming: 3 bases; J trimming: 2 bases; junction bases outside the gene matches: 8. This CDR3 is CASSLVSGSGAYEQYF. The CDR3 bases are TGTGCCAGCAGCTTGGTTAGCGGGAGTGGAGCCTACGAGCAGTACTTC.

This chain connects TRBV6-2 or TRBV6-3 to TRBJ1-6, with 8 bases lining up with TRBD1. Germline-derived CDR1 and CDR2 are MNHEY and SVGEGT. V trimming: 4 bases; J trimming: 7 bases; junction bases outside the gene matches: 3. The CDR3 sequence is 14 residues long. CDR3: CASSSGTGNSPLHF. CDR3 DNA: TGTGCCAGCAGTTCCGGGACAGGAAATTCACCCCTCCACTTT.

The gene calls are TRBV14 and TRBJ1-2, with 7 bases identical to TRBD1. The CDR3 is made up of 13 amino acids. Germline V gene lookup returns CDR1 SGHDN and CDR2 FVKESK. V shed 3 bases and J 2 bases; nucleotides not matched to a gene: 0. The CDR3 spells CASSQGQNYGYTF. In DNA form, the CDR3 reads TGTGCCAGCAGCCAGGGACAGAACTATGGCTACACCTTC.

V gene TRBV28 combines with J gene TRBJ2-7, with 7 bases identical to TRBD1. The junction had 11 bases not matched to a gene; V was cut back by 6 bases and J by 3 bases. There are 15 residues in the CDR3. The germline gives CDR1 MDHEN, CDR2 SYDVKM. The CDR3 DNA sequence: TGTGCCAGCAGCCTACTCCCGGGACAGAACTACGAGCAGTACTTC. As protein: CASSLLPGQNYEQYF. Full variable domain (rest looked up from reference TRBV28 and TRBJ2-7): DVKVTQSSRYLVKRTGEKVFLECVQDMDHENMFWYRQDPGLGLRLIYFSYDVKMKEKGDIPEGYSVSREKKERFSLILESASTNQTSMYLCASSLLPGQNYEQYFGPGTRLTVT.

The J gene is TRBJ1-5, the V gene TRBV11-2, with TRBD1 as a possible D gene (5 bases). Germline loops: CDR1 SGHAT, CDR2 FQNNGV. The V end was cut by 0 bases, the J end by 7 bases, with 22 bases between. The CDR3 has 18 amino acids. In DNA, the CDR3 is TGTGCCAGCAGCTTAGATTCCCAGGGAGGTACCGAGGGCCAGCCCCAGCATTTT. Translated: CASSLDSQGGTEGQPQHF.

J is TRBJ2-1 and V is TRBV5-4; weak D call: TRBD2 (6 bases). The germline V and J ends were trimmed by 5 bases and 2 bases, with 14 bases remaining between them. This CDR3 has 15 residues. Germline CDR1 and CDR2: SGHNT and YYREEE (reference sequence). The CDR3, as DNA: TGTGCCAGCAGGTACGGGAGCGCTACCTACAATGAGCAGTTCTTC. Its protein is CASRYGSATYNEQFF.